A single T cell receptor beta chain is shown here with its context. This entry comes from a study of blood T cell repertoires in COVID-19. The overall study: The cDNA or gDNA used as material had been derived from T cells, B-cell-depleted T cells, or PBMCs.

The table came from immunoSEQ multiplex PCR; TCRdb's copy has only in-frame clones and leaves some out. This table has roughly 500,000 clones, more than 75% appearing once. Germline CDR1 SGHRS, CDR2 YFSETQ. V shed 2 bases, J shed 3 bases, and the junction held 6 bases outside the gene matches. The CDR3 length is 15 residues. The cohort comprised adults aged about 18 to 100 years residing in 20 to 30 US areas. Cohort 3 donors were reported recovered after two negative PCRs, clearance, or symptom resolution. Material: PBMCs or T cells enriched from blood (not recorded which). The chain links TRBV5-1 to TRBJ2-7, with 9 bases that match TRBD2. The receptor's source is a woman in her thirties or forties who had recovered from COVID-19. The CDR3 bases are TGCGCCAGCAGCTTCTCAGCGGGAGGAAACTACGAGCAGTACTTC. Protein: CASSFSAGGNYEQYF. Full variable domain (rest looked up from reference TRBV5-1 and TRBJ2-7): KAGVTQTPRYLIKTRGQQVTLSCSPISGHRSVSWYQQTPGQGLQFLFEYFSETQRNKGNFPGRFSGRQFSNSRSEMNVSTLELGDSALYLCASSFSAGGNYEQYFGPGTRLTVT.